The 28 T cell receptor beta chains listed next were all sequenced from one sample in a study of cytomegalovirus exposure and HLA in healthy donors. In the PCR, 60 Vbeta and 13 Jbeta primers were used. The assay was immunoSEQ multiplex PCR, and TCRdb's table has in-frame clones only and misses some. The table records 200,000 to 250,000 clones, approximately 80% of them present only once. The sequenced material came from PBMCs. The source of these receptors is a boy aged 2 to 10 in good health and CMV-seronegative.

V is TRBV7-2 and J is TRBJ2-1; D may be TRBD1 (6 bases). Trimming left V 2 bases short and J 0 bases short, with 8 bases between. The length of the CDR3 is 15 residues. Germline loops: CDR1 SGHTA, CDR2 FQGNSA. The CDR3 nucleotides are TGTGCCAGCAGCTTATGGGACAACTCCTACAATGAGCAGTTCTTC. It is translated as CASSLWDNSYNEQFF.

This clone was recorded a few times. The chain combines TRBV25-1 with TRBJ1-5, with 8 bases matching TRBD1. The germline V gene encodes CDR1 MGHDK and CDR2 SYGVNS. The CDR3 sequence is 16 residues long. Germline trimming cut 4 bases from V and 0 bases from J; bases unmatched to any gene: 5. The CDR3 loop reads CASSGGQVASNQPQHF. The DNA for the CDR3 is TGTGCCAGCAGTGGGGGACAGGTGGCTAGCAATCAGCCCCAGCATTTT.

This chain uses TRBV19 with TRBJ2-7; 9 nucleotides line up with TRBD1. The CDR3 length is 11 residues. Per germline, CDR1 LNHDA and CDR2 SQIVND (reference sequence). Trimming cost V 8 bases and J 9 bases; bases outside gene matches: 5. The CDR3 spells CASRQGVMQYF. In DNA form, the CDR3 reads TGTGCCAGTCGACAGGGGGTTATGCAGTACTTC. Full variable domain (outside the CDR3, taken from reference TRBV19 and TRBJ2-7): DGGITQSPKYLFRKEGQNVTLSCEQNLNHDAMYWYRQDPGQGLRLIYYSQIVNDFQKGDIAEGYSVSREKKESFPLTVTSAQKNPTAFYLCASRQGVMQYFGPGTRLTVT.

The sample holds one count of this clone. This chain joins TRBV6-1 and TRBJ1-1; no clear D gene. The CDR3 runs 11 residues. CDR1 is MNHNS and CDR2 is SASEGT in the germline V gene. V was clipped by 7 bases and J by 5 bases, with 8 bases between them. The chain's CDR3 is CASTRGTEAFF. In DNA, the CDR3 is TGTGCCAGCACCAGAGGGACTGAAGCTTTCTTT.

This clone was observed once. The V call is TRBV2, the J call TRBJ2-7; TRBD1 matches at 8 bases. The J segment lost 3 bases and the V segment lost 6 bases, leaving 1 base of the junction unmatched. This CDR3 is 12 amino acids long. The V gene's germline CDR1 is SNHLY and CDR2 FYNNEI. The CDR3 here is CASRGQDYEQYF. CDR3 bases: TGTGCCAGCAGGGGACAGGACTACGAGCAGTACTTC.

V is TRBV30 and J is TRBJ2-5; TRBD2 matches at 7 bases. J lost 5 bases, V lost 4 bases, and 7 bases had no gene match. CDR1 and CDR2 (germline): GTSNPN, SVGIG (reference sequence). The CDR3 is made up of 13 amino acids. CDR3 region: CAWTLGGLETQYF. The CDR3, as DNA: TGTGCCTGGACCCTGGGAGGGCTGGAGACCCAGTACTTC.

The chain carries TRBV5-1 and TRBJ2-3; 9 nucleotides match TRBD1. J gave up 4 bases and V 5 bases, and 8 bases lay outside the gene matches. The CDR3 spans 15 residues. Germline loops: CDR1 SGHRS, CDR2 YFSETQ. CDR3 amino acids: CASSRDRVIPDTQYF. In DNA, the CDR3 is TGCGCCAGCAGTCGGGACAGGGTCATTCCAGATACGCAGTATTTT.

The CDR3 nucleotides are TGTGCCAGCAGTTACAGAGGCCCGGTGGGAGCTTTCTTT. It yields the protein CASSYRGPVGAFF. The gene calls are TRBV6-5 and TRBJ1-1; unclear D gene. V lost 2 bases to trimming and J lost 10 bases, with 14 bases between them. The CDR3 totals 13 residues. CDR1 is MNHEY, CDR2 SVGAGI, per germline.

A remark on this clone: At the DNA level, this CDR3 is encoded by other sequences in the same sample as well. The J gene is TRBJ2-1, the V gene TRBV5-4; D is ambiguous. Germline V CDR1 and CDR2: SGHNT, YYREEE (reference sequence). The CDR3 has 13 residues. Trimming shortened V by 0 bases and J by 5 bases, and 6 bases separated the two germline ends. CDR3 region: CASSLGLDNEQFF. Here the CDR3 DNA reads TGTGCCAGCAGCTTGGGCCTAGACAATGAGCAGTTCTTC.

The chain employs TRBV5-1 and TRBJ2-3, with 8 bases that match TRBD2. Trimming cost V 4 bases and J 2 bases; bases outside gene matches: 6. Per the germline V gene, CDR1 is SGHRS and CDR2 is YFSETQ. The CDR3 contains 15 residues. CDR3 nucleotides: TGCGCCAGCAGCGATGGACTAGCCCTCACAGATACGCAGTATTTT. Protein sequence: CASSDGLALTDTQYF.

The chain employs TRBV30 and TRBJ2-7; D is perhaps TRBD2 (5 bases). The germline gives CDR1 GTSNPN, CDR2 SVGIG (reference sequence). Trimming pared 2 bases from V and 2 bases from J, leaving 10 bases between. The CDR3 loop spans 13 amino acids. In DNA form, the CDR3 reads TGTGCCTGGAGTATCGGGGTAGCCTACGAGCAGTACTTC. Translation: CAWSIGVAYEQYF.

The chain combines TRBV19 with TRBJ2-4; TRBD1 matches at 12 bases. J gave up 9 bases and V 6 bases, and 12 bases lay outside the gene matches. The germline CDR1 and CDR2 sequences are LNHDA and SQIVND (reference sequence). The CDR3 consists of 16 residues. The chain's CDR3 is CASRGSFGTGGPIQYF. CDR3 DNA: TGTGCCAGTAGAGGTTCGTTTGGGACAGGGGGCCCCATTCAGTACTTC.

The CDR3 region is CASNGGGGAAFF. The CDR3 DNA is TGTGCCAGTAATGGGGGCGGTGGTGCTGCTTTCTTT. The V call is TRBV19, the J call TRBJ1-1; perhaps TRBD1 as D (6 bases). The CDR3 is made up of 12 amino acids. V was trimmed by 7 bases and J by 11 bases, leaving 17 bases between them. Germline assignment: CDR1 LNHDA and CDR2 SQIVND (reference sequence). Looking up the rest from reference TRBV19 and TRBJ1-1 gives the full variable domain: DGGITQSPKYLFRKEGQNVTLSCEQNLNHDAMYWYRQDPGQGLRLIYYSQIVNDFQKGDIAEGYSVSREKKESFPLTVTSAQKNPTAFYLCASNGGGGAAFFGQGTRLTVV.

The V call is TRBV19, the J call TRBJ1-2, with 7 bases fitting TRBD1. The V gene end was trimmed by 7 bases and the J gene end by 6 bases; junction bases not matched to a gene: 5. Germline V gives CDR1 LNHDA, CDR2 SQIVND (reference sequence). The CDR3 sequence is 12 residues long. The CDR3 bases are TGTGCCAGTACCGCGACAGGGAATGGCTACACCTTC. It specifies CASTATGNGYTF.

The rearrangement uses TRBV27 and TRBJ1-1; D gene uncertain. In germline, CDR1 is MNHEY, CDR2 SMNVEV (reference sequence). The V end was cut by 5 bases, the J end by 4 bases, with 8 bases between. The CDR3 totals 12 residues. This chain's CDR3 is CASSIPGTEAFF. For the CDR3, the DNA is TGTGCCAGCAGTATTCCGGGCACTGAAGCTTTCTTT.

The rearrangement uses TRBV7-9 and TRBJ2-7; TRBD1 might be the D (6 bases). CDR1 and CDR2 (germline): SEHNR, FQNEAQ (reference sequence). The V end lost 5 bases, the J end lost 7 bases, and 21 bases lay between the germline ends. The CDR3 is 15 amino acids. CDR3 amino acids: CASSHYLDRLGEQYF. In DNA form, the CDR3 reads TGTGCCAGCAGCCACTACCTCGACAGGCTAGGGGAGCAGTACTTC.

This chain uses TRBV5-4 with TRBJ2-5; 8 nucleotides agree with TRBD1. The V gene end was trimmed by 0 bases and the J gene end by 5 bases; junction bases not matched to a gene: 12. In germline, CDR1 is SGHNT, CDR2 YYREEE (reference sequence). This CDR3 spans 17 amino acids. The CDR3 DNA is TGTGCCAGCAGCTTGGGCGGGGCAGGGGGCGTTCAGGAGACCCAGTACTTC. Protein product: CASSLGGAGGVQETQYF.

The chain employs TRBV7-9 and TRBJ2-6; no clear D. CDR1 and CDR2 (germline): SEHNR, FQNEAQ (reference sequence). V shed 3 bases and J shed 2 bases, with 8 bases lying between them. CDR3 length: 15 residues. The CDR3 nucleotides read TGTGCCAGCAGCTTCCCTCGGGCTGGGGCCAACGTCCTGACTTTC. Translated: CASSFPRAGANVLTF. The variable domain in full, completed from reference TRBV7-9 and TRBJ2-6, reads DTGVSQNPRHKITKRGQNVTFRCDPISEHNRLYWYRQTLGQGPEFLTYFQNEAQLEKSRLLSDRFSAERPKGSFSTLEIQRTEQGDSAMYLCASSFPRAGANVLTFGAGSRLTVL.

The V gene is TRBV4-2, the J gene TRBJ2-7; maybe TRBD2 (6 bases). The V gene lost 1 base and the J gene lost 1 base, with 11 bases spanning the gap. Germline values: CDR1 LGHNA, CDR2 YNFKEQ. The CDR3 contains 15 residues. The CDR3 nucleotides read TGTGCCAGCAGCCAAGCGGGGGTAAGGTCCTACGAGCAGTACTTC. Its translation is CASSQAGVRSYEQYF.

V is TRBV7-6 and J is TRBJ1-5, with TRBD1 matching over 8 bases. The J segment lost 0 bases and the V segment lost 5 bases, leaving 3 bases of the junction unmatched. This CDR3 has 15 residues. Germline V lookup: CDR1 SGHVS, CDR2 FNYEAQ. The CDR3 loop is CASSPQGASNQPQHF. The CDR3 region has the DNA TGTGCCAGCAGCCCGCAGGGGGCTAGCAATCAGCCCCAGCATTTT.

V is TRBV29-1 and J is TRBJ2-3; 9 positions agree with TRBD2. Germline V lookup: CDR1 SQVTM, CDR2 ANQGSEA. This CDR3 is built from 12 residues. Trimming at V came to 7 bases and at J to 8 bases, leaving 7 bases not matched to a gene. The CDR3 DNA is TGCAGCGGTTTAGCGGGAGAGTCTACGCAGTATTTT. It codes for CSGLAGESTQYF.

About this clone itself: The sample holds other DNA sequences that translate to the same CDR3. V gene TRBV20-1 combines with J gene TRBJ2-7; D uncertain. Germline CDR1 and CDR2: DFQATT and SNEGSKA (reference sequence). The CDR3 is 11 residues long. V was shortened by 0 bases and J by 3 bases, with 3 bases between the two germline ends. CDR3 sequence (DNA): TGCAGTGCTAGAGATCACTACGAGCAGTACTTC. Its translation: CSARDHYEQYF.

V usage is TRBV5-1 and J usage is TRBJ2-2; D is ambiguous. Germline V gene data show CDR1 as SGHRS and CDR2 as YFSETQ. The ends were cut back, 0 bases at V and 2 bases at J, with 8 bases in the middle. The CDR3 has 15 residues. CDR3 protein: CASSLVSRNTGELFF. Written as DNA, the CDR3 is TGCGCCAGCAGCTTGGTGTCCAGAAACACCGGGGAGCTGTTTTTT.

The CDR3 sequence is CASSQGRGTSFSYNEQFF. CDR3 sequence (DNA): TGTGCCAGCAGCCAGGGGAGGGGGACTAGCTTCTCCTACAATGAGCAGTTCTTC. The chain uses TRBV5-4 and TRBJ2-1, with 9 bases that match TRBD2. Losses at the gene ends were 4 bases for V and 0 bases for J; bases not matched to a gene: 11. The germline gives CDR1 SGHNT, CDR2 YYREEE (reference sequence). The CDR3 contains 18 residues.

This clone was seen a handful of times. The V and J genes are TRBV10-3 and TRBJ1-1, with 8 nucleotides matching TRBD1. The CDR3 loop spans 13 amino acids. The germline CDR1 and CDR2 sequences are ENHRY and SYGVKD. V trimming: 4 bases; J trimming: 4 bases; junction bases outside the gene matches: 2. CDR3 DNA: TGTGCCATCAGTGTAGACAGGGGCACTGAAGCTTTCTTT. It translates to CAISVDRGTEAFF.

The rearrangement uses TRBV7-9 and TRBJ2-2; 10 bases line up with TRBD1. The CDR3 loop spans 15 amino acids. J was trimmed by 8 bases and V by 7 bases; bases with no gene match: 10. Germline CDR1 SEHNR, CDR2 FQNEAQ (reference sequence). Here the CDR3 reads CASIRQGAAAGELFF. The DNA for the CDR3 is TGTGCCAGCATCCGACAGGGGGCTGCAGCTGGGGAGCTGTTTTTT.

This clone showed up just once. The V gene is TRBV27, the J gene TRBJ2-7; D is perhaps TRBD1 (6 bases). Trimming stripped 2 bases from V and 4 bases from J, with 12 bases between. Germline CDR1 reads MNHEY; CDR2 reads SMNVEV (reference sequence). This CDR3 spans 14 amino acids. This CDR3 reads CASSLGGTGYEQYF. CDR3 sequence (DNA): TGTGCCAGCAGTTTAGGCGGTACAGGGTACGAGCAGTACTTC.

The V call is TRBV29-1, the J call TRBJ2-1; D unresolved. V was clipped by 4 bases and J by 6 bases, with 13 bases between them. CDR1 and CDR2 from the germline V gene are SQVTM and ANQGSEA. The CDR3 covers 13 residues. This chain's CDR3 is CSVGGRSTNEQFF. DNA for the CDR3: TGCAGCGTTGGTGGTAGAAGTACCAATGAGCAGTTCTTC.